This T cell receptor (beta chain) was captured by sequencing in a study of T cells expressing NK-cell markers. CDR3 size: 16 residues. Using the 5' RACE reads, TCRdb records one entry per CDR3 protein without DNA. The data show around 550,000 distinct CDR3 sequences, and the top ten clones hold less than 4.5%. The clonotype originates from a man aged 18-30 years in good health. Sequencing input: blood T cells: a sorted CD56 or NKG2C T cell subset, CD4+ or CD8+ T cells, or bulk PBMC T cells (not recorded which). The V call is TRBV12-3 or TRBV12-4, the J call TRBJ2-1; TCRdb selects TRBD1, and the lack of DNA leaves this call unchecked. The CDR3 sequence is CASDGVGTGAYNEQFF.